This T cell receptor (beta chain) came from a study of cytomegalovirus exposure and HLA in healthy donors. It was with 60 Vbeta and 13 Jbeta primers that the PCR ran. Assay used: immunoSEQ multiplex PCR; TCRdb lists only in-frame clones, some missing. Of some 150,000 clones in the sample, around 80% are singletons; the top ten hold around 7%. This CDR3 region has 14 residues. Trimming took 4 bases from V and 3 from J, leaving 10 bases between them. Germline CDR1 SGHNT, CDR2 YYREEE (reference sequence). The chain joins TRBV5-4 to TRBJ1-4; D might be TRBD1 (6 bases). Sequencing was carried out using PBMCs. The source of this sequence is a man between 40 and 49 years old in good health and CMV-seropositive. The CDR3 loop is CASSLDSSNEKLFF. The CDR3 coding sequence is TGTGCCAGCAGCCTGGACAGTTCTAATGAAAAACTGTTTTTT.